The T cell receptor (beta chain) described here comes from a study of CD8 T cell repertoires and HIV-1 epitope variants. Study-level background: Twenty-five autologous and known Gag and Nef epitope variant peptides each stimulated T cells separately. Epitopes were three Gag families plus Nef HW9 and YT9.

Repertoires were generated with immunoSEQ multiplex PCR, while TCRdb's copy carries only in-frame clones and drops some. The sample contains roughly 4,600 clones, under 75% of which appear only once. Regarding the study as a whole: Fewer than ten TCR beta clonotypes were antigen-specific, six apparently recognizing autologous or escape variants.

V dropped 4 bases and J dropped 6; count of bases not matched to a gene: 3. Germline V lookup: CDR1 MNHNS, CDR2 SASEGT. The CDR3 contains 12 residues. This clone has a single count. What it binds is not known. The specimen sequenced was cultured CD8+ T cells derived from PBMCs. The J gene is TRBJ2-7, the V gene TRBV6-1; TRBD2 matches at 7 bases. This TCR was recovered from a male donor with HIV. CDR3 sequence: CASSAGTIEQYF. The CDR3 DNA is TGTGCCAGCAGTGCGGGGACTATCGAGCAGTACTTC.